The next 32 T cell receptor beta chains were all read from a single sample in a study of MAIT cells during Salmonella Paratyphi A infection. Points from the study as a whole: MAIT TRBV usage was oligoclonal, favouring TRBV20 and TRBV6.

Time point noted: before S. Paratyphi A challenge (baseline). The MAIT cell gate was Valpha7.2+ CD161+ T cells, sorted by flow cytometry. These receptors lack a known antigen. MiXCR, run by TCRdb on the 5' RACE reads, gives a single entry per CDR3 protein. This repertoire shows 1,200 to 1,500 distinct CDR3 sequences, about 52% found once; its top ten account for less than 45%. This material consisted of MAIT cells from blood, taken at the first sampling point of the challenge study. The origin of the receptors is a person aged 18 to 70 who was deliberately infected with Salmonella Paratyphi A in a paratyphoid fever challenge study.

This clonotype is classed as medium-sized. The chain is built from TRBV20-1 and TRBJ2-1; 8 bases map to TRBD2. Germline V gives CDR1 DFQATT, CDR2 SNEGSKA (reference sequence). This CDR3 contains 15 residues. V trimming: 0 bases; J trimming: 4 bases; junction bases outside the gene matches: 5. As DNA, the CDR3 is TGCAGTGCTAGAGATGGGGGACTAGATTACAATGAGCAGTTCTTC. The encoded protein is CSARDGGLDYNEQFF.

A word on this clonotype: A clone one base away is much larger, so this may be a read error. The chain links TRBV6-4 to TRBJ2-3; the D call may be TRBD1 or TRBD2 (5 bases each). This CDR3 region has 15 residues. Germline CDR1 MRHNA, CDR2 SNTAGT. Here the CDR3 DNA reads TGTTCCAGCAGTGACTCGAGGGGAGAAGCAGATACGCAGTATTTT. It specifies CSSSDSRGEADTQYF.

This clonotype showed up just a few times. The chain is built from TRBV20-1 and TRBJ2-7; D gene uncertain. The CDR3 has 12 amino acids. V was pared by 3 bases and J by 4 bases, with 10 bases between. The germline CDR1 and CDR2 sequences are DFQATT and SNEGSKA (reference sequence). The CDR3 protein is CSARNLEYEQYF. The DNA for the CDR3 is TGCAGTGCTAGGAATTTGGAGTACGAGCAGTACTTC.

By sample fraction, this clonotype is large. This rearrangement joins TRBV20-1 to TRBJ2-7; TRBD1 agrees at 9 bases. There are 13 residues in the CDR3. Trimming removed 0 bases from V and 6 bases from J; junction bases left unmatched: 3. The germline CDR1 and CDR2 sequences are DFQATT and SNEGSKA (reference sequence). The DNA of the CDR3 is TGCAGTGCTAGAGAGAACAGGGGGCGCGAGCAGTACTTC. This codes for CSARENRGREQYF.

Judged by abundance, this clonotype is large. The V and J genes are TRBV6-4 and TRBJ2-5, with TRBD1 matching over 9 bases. The J segment lost 3 bases and the V segment lost 4 bases, leaving 6 bases of the junction unmatched. CDR3 size: 15 residues. Germline assignment: CDR1 MRHNA and CDR2 SNTAGT. The CDR3 nucleotides are TGTGCCAGCAGTGCCGGGACAGGGCACGAAGAGACCCAGTACTTC. It codes for CASSAGTGHEETQYF.

This clonotype was counted between two and nine times. The chain carries TRBV4-2 and TRBJ2-7; 9 nucleotides line up with TRBD2. Trimming at V came to 0 bases and at J to 4 bases, leaving 1 base not matched to a gene. CDR1 and CDR2 (germline): LGHNA, YNFKEQ. This CDR3 has 14 residues. The CDR3, as DNA: TGTGCCAGCAGCCAAGATACTAGCGGGTACGAGCAGTACTTC. This sequence encodes CASSQDTSGYEQYF.

Concerning this clonotype itself: Here the CDR3 omits its conserved ending phenylalanine or tryptophan, so a read error is the likely source. Because the CDR3's place on the DNA is in doubt, the DNA is left out and the CDR3 is given as listed by TCRdb. The rearrangement joins TRBV4-3 to TRBJ2-5. From its first to its last residue, the CDR3 has 10 amino acids. Germline CDR1 is LGHNA and CDR2 is YSLEER. The CDR3 is CASRKEKKEG.

The chain combines TRBV24-1 with TRBJ2-1; 10 bases line up with TRBD1. The CDR3 length is 15 residues. V shed 4 bases and J 4 bases; nucleotides not matched to a gene: 3. Germline CDR1 is KGHDR and CDR2 is SFDVKD. CDR3 region: CATSEGTGDYNEQFF. CDR3 DNA sequence: TGTGCCACCAGTGAAGGGACAGGGGATTACAATGAGCAGTTCTTC.

The chain recombines TRBV6-2 or TRBV6-3 with TRBJ2-2, with TRBD2 matching over 9 bases. The CDR3 sequence is 16 residues long. Losses at the gene ends were 7 bases for V and 3 bases for J; bases not matched to a gene: 9. Germline V lookup: CDR1 MNHEY, CDR2 SVGEGT. In DNA, the CDR3 is TGTGCCAGCAAAGGATTGGCGGGGGGGGACACCGGGGAGCTGTTTTTT. Its translation: CASKGLAGGDTGELFF.

By share of the sample, this clonotype is large. The chain is built from TRBV2 and TRBJ2-7; maybe TRBD2 (6 bases). The ends were cut back, 0 bases at V and 0 bases at J, with 15 bases in the middle. The CDR3 length is 17 residues. CDR1 is SNHLY and CDR2 is FYNNEI in the germline V gene. The CDR3 bases are TGTGCCAGCAGTGAAGCAGTAGGGGACTCGATCTCCTACGAGCAGTACTTC. This sequence encodes CASSEAVGDSISYEQYF.

This clonotype was seen ten or more times. V and J are TRBV6-4 and TRBJ2-2; 8 nucleotides match TRBD1. Germline values: CDR1 MRHNA, CDR2 SNTAGT. This CDR3 is built from 16 residues. J lost 6 bases, V lost 4 bases, and 10 bases had no gene match. CDR3 loop: CASSASTQGDAGELFF. The CDR3 DNA reads TGTGCCAGCAGTGCCTCGACACAGGGGGACGCCGGGGAGCTGTTTTTT.

With respect to this clonotype: This clone may be a read error of a much larger clone one base away. The chain joins TRBV20-1 to TRBJ2-1; D uncertain. CDR1 is DFQATT, CDR2 SNEGSKA, per germline (reference sequence). The CDR3 covers 12 residues. The CDR3 region is CSPREESNEQFF. CDR3 coding DNA: TGCAGTCCTAGAGAGGAGTCCAATGAGCAGTTCTTC.

In regard to this clonotype: The germline gene is not matched at one end of the junction; a read error may be the cause. The chain combines TRBV10-2 with TRBJ2-2; 8 bases match TRBD2. The CDR3 sequence is 10 residues long. Germline assignment: CDR1 WSHSY and CDR2 SAAADI. CDR3 sequence reads: CASSSGTSIF. As DNA, the CDR3 is TGCGCCAGCAGTTCCGGGACTAGTATTTTT.

This clonotype was detected only a few times. Given the absence of the conserved phenylalanine or tryptophan at the CDR3 end, a read error is likely. The DNA is omitted, as the CDR3 cannot be located on it reliably, and the CDR3 follows TCRdb's listing. CDR3 sequence reads: CSARAGLDQEKKEG. The chain combines TRBV20-1 with TRBJ2-5; the table's D call of TRBD2 was not tested on the DNA. Germline V gene sequence: CDR1 DFQATT, CDR2 SNEGSKA (reference sequence). The CDR3 totals 14 residues, both ends included.

The rearrangement joins TRBV30 to TRBJ2-2; a weak D match, TRBD1 (6 bases). The CDR3 loop spans 16 amino acids. Deletions cut 0 bases from V and 1 base from J, with 12 bases between. Germline loops: CDR1 GTSNPN, CDR2 SVGIG (reference sequence). Here the CDR3 DNA reads TGTGCCTGGAGTGTCACGAGGGGACAGAACACCGGGGAGCTGTTTTTT. Translated: CAWSVTRGQNTGELFF.

As to this clonotype: It is unclear where the CDR3 begins or ends on the DNA, so no DNA is shown, and the CDR3 is as TCRdb lists it. The chain carries TRBV13 and TRBJ2-7; TRBD2 is the table's D call, not checked against the DNA. CDR1 is PRHDT, CDR2 FYEKMQ, per germline (reference sequence). The CDR3 length is 24 residues, termini included. CDR3 amino acids: CASSFYICSARAGEPSGPPYEQYF.

The chain combines TRBV29-1 with TRBJ2-6, with a possible D match to TRBD1 (5 bases). The germline V gene encodes CDR1 SQVTM and CDR2 ANQGSEA. V dropped 8 bases and J dropped 0 bases, with 11 bases sitting between them. The CDR3 spans 14 residues. The CDR3 bases are TGCAGCCCACAGGATATCTCTGGGGCCAACGTCCTGACTTTC. This gives the protein CSPQDISGANVLTF. The variable domain in full, with the rest retrieved from reference TRBV29-1 and TRBJ2-6, is SAVISQKPSRDICQRGTSLTIQCQVDSQVTMMFWYRQQPGQSLTLIATANQGSEATYESGFVIDKFPISRPNLTFSTLTVSNMSPEDSSIYLCSPQDISGANVLTFGAGSRLTVL.

CDR3 coding DNA: TGCAGTGCTAGAGACAGGGGCCACACTGAAGCTTTCTTT. Translation: CSARDRGHTEAFF. The gene calls are TRBV20-1 and TRBJ1-1; weak D call: TRBD1 (6 bases). The CDR3 covers 13 residues. CDR1 and CDR2 from the germline V gene are DFQATT and SNEGSKA (reference sequence). The germline V and J ends were trimmed by 0 bases and 3 bases, with 8 bases remaining between them.

V gene TRBV6-4 combines with J gene TRBJ1-2; D not resolved. The length of the CDR3 is 16 residues. The V gene lost 4 bases and the J gene lost 6 bases, with 21 bases spanning the gap. Germline lookup yields CDR1 MRHNA and CDR2 SNTAGT. CDR3 in amino acids: CASSAPPTAVPDGYTF. CDR3 nucleotides: TGTGCCAGCAGTGCCCCCCCCACAGCTGTCCCTGATGGCTACACCTTC.

This clonotype ranks as large. The chain uses TRBV6-2 or TRBV6-3 and TRBJ2-1, with 10 bases fitting TRBD1. There are 15 residues in the CDR3. The germline V gene has CDR1 MNHEY and CDR2 SVGEGT. Trimming removed 6 bases from V and 6 bases from J; junction bases left unmatched: 8. CDR3: CASSLGQGEINEQFF. The CDR3 DNA is TGTGCCAGCAGCCTAGGACAGGGGGAAATCAATGAGCAGTTCTTC.

This clonotype is large within its sample. J is TRBJ2-2 and V is TRBV6-5, with D possibly being TRBD2 (7 bases). Between the trimmed V and J ends, which lost 6 bases and 3 bases, there was a span of 11 bases. The germline V gene encodes CDR1 MNHEY and CDR2 SVGAGI. The CDR3 covers 14 residues. The CDR3 reads CASRGGQDTGELFF. The CDR3 nucleotides are TGTGCCAGCAGGGGGGGGCAGGACACCGGGGAGCTGTTTTTT.

The chain uses TRBV4-2 and TRBJ2-7, with D possibly matching TRBD2 (6 bases). The CDR3 length is 15 residues. Trimming removed 0 bases at V and 2 bases at J, with 11 bases between. Per germline, CDR1 LGHNA and CDR2 YNFKEQ. In DNA form, the CDR3 reads TGTGCCAGCAGCCAAGATGGGGGGTCAGCCTACGAGCAGTACTTC. It encodes CASSQDGGSAYEQYF.

With regard to this clonotype: The final CDR3 position lacks the conserved phenylalanine or tryptophan, pointing to a likely read error. It is unclear where the CDR3 begins or ends on the DNA, so no DNA is shown, and the CDR3 is as TCRdb lists it. V usage is TRBV4-2 and J usage is TRBJ2-6. The CDR3 is 16 residues long, counting both termini. The germline gives CDR1 LGHNA, CDR2 YNFKEQ. CDR3 amino acids: CASSQDGNSGANVLTG.

In its sample, this clonotype was seen many times. The chain couples TRBV20-1 to TRBJ2-1; no reliable D call. The CDR3 spans 14 residues. Germline CDR1 and CDR2: DFQATT and SNEGSKA (reference sequence). The ends were cut back, 3 bases at V and 1 base at J, with 10 bases in the middle. In DNA, the CDR3 is TGCAGTGCTAGCGGAACTACATCCTACAATGAGCAGTTCTTC. This translates into CSASGTTSYNEQFF.

This clonotype was seen at least ten times. The V gene is TRBV20-1, the J gene TRBJ2-7, with D unresolved. Trimming left V 6 bases short and J 2 bases short, with 23 bases between. Germline CDR1 DFQATT, CDR2 SNEGSKA (reference sequence). The CDR3 covers 16 residues. Written as DNA, the CDR3 is TGCAGTGCCAGCAGCCAAGAACTGGGGTCAGCCTACGAGCAGTACTTC. Translated: CSASSQELGSAYEQYF.

The V gene is TRBV20-1, the J gene TRBJ2-7, with D maybe TRBD2 (5 bases). Germline V gene lookup returns CDR1 DFQATT and CDR2 SNEGSKA (reference sequence). The CDR3 consists of 15 residues. V was pared by 0 bases and J by 3 bases, with 15 bases between. The DNA of the CDR3 is TGCAGTGCTAGAGACCACCGATCCGGGGACTACGAGCAGTACTTC. This encodes CSARDHRSGDYEQYF.

The V call is TRBV15, the J call TRBJ2-5; D not certain. CDR1 and CDR2 from the germline V gene are LNHNV and YYDKDF (reference sequence). V was cut by 0 bases and J by 1 base, with 9 bases left in between. The CDR3 consists of 15 residues. The CDR3 protein is CATSRDSESQETQYF. The CDR3 DNA reads as TGTGCCACCAGCAGAGATTCTGAATCCCAAGAGACCCAGTACTTC. Supplemented by reference TRBV15 and TRBJ2-5, the full variable domain reads DAMVIQNPRYQVTQFGKPVTLSCSQTLNHNVMYWYQQKSSQAPKLLFHYYDKDFNNEADTPDNFQSRRPNTSFCFLDIRSPGLGDTAMYLCATSRDSESQETQYFGPGTRLLVL.

Sample share makes this clonotype large (0.1 to 1%). This chain connects TRBV28 to TRBJ2-6; D might be TRBD1 (5 bases). The germline CDR1 and CDR2 sequences are MDHEN and SYDVKM. CDR3 size: 16 residues. Trimming pared 6 bases from V and 0 bases from J, leaving 12 bases between. The CDR3: CASSPQDISGANVLTF. DNA of the CDR3: TGTGCCAGCAGCCCACAGGATATCTCTGGGGCCAACGTCCTGACTTTC.

CDR3 region: CSAAEGHTSSSGANVLTF. DNA of the CDR3: TGCAGTGCTGCCGAAGGACACACCTCGTCGTCTGGGGCCAACGTCCTGACTTTC. The chain is built from TRBV20-1 and TRBJ2-6; weak D call: TRBD1 (5 bases). Trimming stripped 5 bases from V and 1 base from J, with 21 bases between. Germline V lookup: CDR1 DFQATT, CDR2 SNEGSKA (reference sequence). The CDR3 has 18 amino acids.

This clonotype was seen once. The chain recombines TRBV21-1 with TRBJ1-1; the D call of TRBD1 is as the table states it, not checked on the DNA. TRBV21-1 is a recognized pseudogene. The CDR3 loop spans 16 amino acids. CDR3 protein: CASSKEQGLSDTEAFF. DNA for the CDR3: TGTGCCAGCAGCAAAGAACAGGGACTCTCGGACACTGAAGCTTTCTTT.

CDR3 region: CASSPVGAGYNEQFF. Here the CDR3 DNA reads TGTGCCAGCAGCCCGGTCGGAGCAGGGTACAATGAGCAGTTCTTC. The chain combines TRBV4-2 with TRBJ2-1, with a weak D call TRBD1 (5 bases). Trimming removed 4 bases from V and 4 bases from J, with 14 bases in between. Per the germline V gene, CDR1 is LGHNA and CDR2 is YNFKEQ. CDR3 length: 15 residues.

As regards this clonotype: In this CDR3 the conserved last residue, phenylalanine or tryptophan, is missing, so a read error is likely. The DNA is omitted, as the CDR3 cannot be located on it reliably, and the CDR3 follows TCRdb's listing. This chain connects TRBV20-1 to TRBJ2-7; no DNA check was done on the table's D call, TRBD1. The CDR3 length is 14 residues, termini included. CDR1 is DFQATT, CDR2 SNEGSKA, per germline (reference sequence). The CDR3 region is CSARGGGDSYEKEG.